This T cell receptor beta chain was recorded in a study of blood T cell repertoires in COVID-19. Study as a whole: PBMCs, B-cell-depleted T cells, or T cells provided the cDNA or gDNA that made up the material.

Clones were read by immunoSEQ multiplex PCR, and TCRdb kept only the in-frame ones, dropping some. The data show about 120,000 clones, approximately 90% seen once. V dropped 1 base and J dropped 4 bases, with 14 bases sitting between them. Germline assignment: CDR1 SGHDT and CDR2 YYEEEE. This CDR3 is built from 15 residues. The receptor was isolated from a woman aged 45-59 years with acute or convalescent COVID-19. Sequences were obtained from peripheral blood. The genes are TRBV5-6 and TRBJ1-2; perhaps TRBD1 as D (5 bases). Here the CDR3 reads CASSLRAGSGYGYTF. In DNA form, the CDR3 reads TGTGCCAGCAGCTTGCGGGCAGGGTCGGGCTATGGCTACACCTTC.